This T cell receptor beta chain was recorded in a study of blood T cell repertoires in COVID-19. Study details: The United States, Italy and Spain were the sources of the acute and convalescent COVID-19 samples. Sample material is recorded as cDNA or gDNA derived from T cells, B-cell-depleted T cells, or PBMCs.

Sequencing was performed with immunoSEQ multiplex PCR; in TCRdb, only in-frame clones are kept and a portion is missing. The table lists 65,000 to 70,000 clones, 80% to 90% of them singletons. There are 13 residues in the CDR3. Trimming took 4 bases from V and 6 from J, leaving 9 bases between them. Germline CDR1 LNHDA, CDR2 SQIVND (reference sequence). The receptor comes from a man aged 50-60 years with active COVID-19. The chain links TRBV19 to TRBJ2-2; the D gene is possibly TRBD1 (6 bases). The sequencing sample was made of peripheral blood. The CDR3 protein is CASSRGGSGELFF. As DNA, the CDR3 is TGTGCCAGTAGTAGAGGGGGATCCGGGGAGCTGTTTTTT. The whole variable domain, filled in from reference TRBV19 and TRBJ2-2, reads DGGITQSPKYLFRKEGQNVTLSCEQNLNHDAMYWYRQDPGQGLRLIYYSQIVNDFQKGDIAEGYSVSREKKESFPLTVTSAQKNPTAFYLCASSRGGSGELFFGEGSRLTVL.